Shown below are 12 T cell receptor beta chains from a single sample sequenced in a study of regulatory T cells in long-lasting Graves disease. Building the TCR beta libraries relied on iRepertoire HTBI primers, and CDR3 regions underwent Arm-PCR. TCRdb fed the multiplex PCR reads into MiXCR, producing one record per CDR3 protein. The sample shows 500,000 to 700,000 distinct CDR3 sequences, about 30% of them seen only once. Time point meaning: persistent/refractory GD, antithyroid drugs over 5 years with positive TRAb. Making the TCR library involved RNA that had been extracted from PBMCs. Sample: peripheral blood mononuclear cells (PBMCs), taken when the disease was refractory, from a patient treated with antithyroid drugs. The receptors shown here come from a female donor with Graves disease.

This clonotype occurred many times. The rearrangement uses TRBV2 and TRBJ1-5; D uncertain. The V and J ends lost 6 bases and 0 bases respectively, with 12 bases between them. This CDR3 has 15 amino acids. In germline, CDR1 is SNHLY, CDR2 FYNNEI. The CDR3: CASRPGRNSNQPQHF. In nucleotides, the CDR3 is TGTGCCAGCAGACCCGGACGGAATAGCAATCAGCCCCAGCATTTT. The complete variable domain, with remaining parts taken from reference TRBV2 and TRBJ1-5, reads EPEVTQTPSHQVTQMGQEVILRCVPISNHLYFYWYRQILGQKVEFLVSFYNNEISEKSEIFDDQFSVERPDGSNFTLKIRSTKLEDSAMYFCASRPGRNSNQPQHFGDGTRLSIL.

This chain connects TRBV20-1 to TRBJ1-2; D might be TRBD1 (6 bases). CDR3 length equals 12 residues. Germline V CDR1 and CDR2: DFQATT, SNEGSKA (reference sequence). V was clipped by 5 bases and J by 4 bases, with 11 bases between them. CDR3: CSAGGQSYGYTF. CDR3 nucleotides: TGCAGTGCTGGAGGACAGAGCTATGGCTACACCTTC.

This clonotype was picked up a small number of times. A clone one base away is much larger, so this may be a read error. The V and J genes are TRBV12-3 or TRBV12-4 and TRBJ1-1, with D unclear. Trimming pared 1 base from V and 7 bases from J, leaving 7 bases between. This CDR3 is 12 amino acids long. The CDR3 DNA is TGTGCCAGCAGTTTAGTGGGGTTTGAAGCTTTCTTT. Translated, it gives CASSLVGFEAFF.

This clonotype was counted many times. The gene calls are TRBV12-3 or TRBV12-4 and TRBJ2-7; D is unclear. The CDR3 runs 12 residues. V dropped 3 bases and J dropped 4 bases, with 7 bases sitting between them. CDR3 loop: CASSFEEYEQYF. DNA for the CDR3: TGTGCCAGCAGTTTTGAAGAGTACGAGCAGTACTTC.

This clonotype turned up a few times. The rearrangement links TRBV5-1 to TRBJ1-2, with 9 bases matching TRBD1. The trim removed 1 base at V and 7 bases at J, leaving 5 bases unmatched. CDR3 size: 14 residues. CDR1 is SGHRS, CDR2 YFSETQ, per germline. CDR3 region: CASSLQTGGGGYTF. CDR3 coding DNA: TGCGCCAGCAGCTTGCAGACAGGGGGAGGTGGCTACACCTTC. The full variable domain, in which reference TRBV5-1 and TRBJ1-2 provide the parts outside the CDR3, is KAGVTQTPRYLIKTRGQQVTLSCSPISGHRSVSWYQQTPGQGLQFLFEYFSETQRNKGNFPGRFSGRQFSNSRSEMNVSTLELGDSALYLCASSLQTGGGGYTFGSGTRLTVV.

This clonotype was counted a few times. Here the CDR3 DNA reads TGCGCCAGCAGCTTTGAGACAGGGATCACTGAAGCTTTCTTT. This codes for CASSFETGITEAFF. J is TRBJ1-1 and V is TRBV5-1; 7 bases align to TRBD1. The CDR3 sequence is 14 residues long. The germline gives CDR1 SGHRS, CDR2 YFSETQ. V shed 2 bases and J 4 bases; nucleotides not matched to a gene: 5.

The DNA of the CDR3 is TGCAGTGCTTTACCGGGACAAACTAACTATGGCTACACCTTC. Translated, it gives CSALPGQTNYGYTF. The chain employs TRBV20-1 and TRBJ1-2, with D possibly being TRBD1 (6 bases). The CDR3 length is 14 residues. The germline V gene encodes CDR1 DFQATT and CDR2 SNEGSKA (reference sequence). V lost 5 bases to trimming and J lost 0 bases, with 13 bases between them.

This sequence joins TRBV20-1 and TRBJ1-5; D unresolved. The CDR3 loop spans 17 amino acids. Germline CDR1 DFQATT, CDR2 SNEGSKA (reference sequence). Trimming removed 4 bases at V and 0 bases at J, with 19 bases between. The DNA of the CDR3 is TGCAGTGCTAAGCCGGGCCAAACGAAATATAGCAATCAGCCCCAGCATTTT. This codes for CSAKPGQTKYSNQPQHF.

This clonotype has just a few counts. The DNA for the CDR3 is TGCGCCAGCAGAATCCGGGACAGGGGGTTTTACGAGCAGTACTTC. The encoded protein is CASRIRDRGFYEQYF. V usage is TRBV10-1 and J usage is TRBJ2-7, with TRBD1 identical over 11 bases. The CDR3 contains 15 residues. Germline CDR1 WNHNN, CDR2 SYGVQD (reference sequence). The V gene end was trimmed by 6 bases and the J gene end by 4 bases; junction bases not matched to a gene: 8.

This clonotype has only a few counts. For the CDR3, the DNA is TGCAGTGCTAGGGTAGCGTACTCCTACGAGCAGTACTTC. Translating it yields CSARVAYSYEQYF. The rearrangement joins TRBV20-1 to TRBJ2-7, with D perhaps matching TRBD2 (5 bases). This CDR3 has 13 amino acids. Trimming removed 3 bases from V and 0 bases from J, with 9 bases in between. Germline V gene sequence: CDR1 DFQATT, CDR2 SNEGSKA (reference sequence).

This chain links TRBV6-9 with TRBJ1-4, with TRBD1 matching 9 bases. Trimming took 3 bases from V and 6 from J; bases not matched to a gene: 2. Germline CDR1 reads MNHGY; CDR2 reads SVAAGI. The CDR3 consists of 14 residues. CDR3: CASSYGTGYEKLFF. Written as DNA, the CDR3 is TGTGCCAGCAGTTACGGGACAGGGTATGAAAAACTGTTTTTT.

This clonotype was seen more than once but under ten times. The V gene is TRBV7-9, the J gene TRBJ2-7; D is undetermined. Per the germline V gene, CDR1 is SEHNR and CDR2 is FQNEAQ (reference sequence). V lost 4 bases to trimming and J lost 4 bases, with 5 bases between them. The length of the CDR3 is 11 residues. The CDR3 nucleotides are TGTGCCAGCAGCTGGAAATACGAGCAGTACTTC. It translates to CASSWKYEQYF. Filled out from reference TRBV7-9 and TRBJ2-7, the complete variable domain reads DTGVSQNPRHKITKRGQNVTFRCDPISEHNRLYWYRQTLGQGPEFLTYFQNEAQLEKSRLLSDRFSAERPKGSFSTLEIQRTEQGDSAMYLCASSWKYEQYFGPGTRLTVT.